The rows below give T cell receptor beta chains drawn from one sample of a study of Graves' ophthalmopathy and Graves' hyperthyroidism. MiXCR, applied by TCRdb to the multiplex PCR reads, yields one record per CDR3 protein. The repertoire holds about 500,000 distinct CDR3 sequences, with just under 40% as singletons. The sample comprised peripheral blood or thyroid tissue (not recorded which). These receptor sequences come from an adult man with Graves' hyperthyroidism. CDR3s include the opening cysteine and the closing phenylalanine or tryptophan. A D gene is named only where the DNA matches it firmly. Not all rows give a size; the values are once, few, many and, for expanded clones, a class.

J gene	clone size	V gene	D gene	CDR3 DNA	CDR3 protein
TRBJ2-5	many	TRBV6-6	NA	TGTGCCAGCAGTCAACTAGCCCAAGCGTACCAAGAGACCCAGTACTTC	CASSQLAQAYQETQYF
TRBJ2-5	NA	TRBV7-6	TRBD2	TGTGCCAGCAGCTTAGTACCCTCCACTAGCGGGGGGGGACAAGGGACCCAGTACTTC	CASSLVPSTSGGGQGTQYF
TRBJ2-2	NA	TRBV7-6	NA	TGTGCCAGCAGCTTAGAGGGGGGTACGGGACTCCGTAACACCGGGGAGCTGTTTTTT	CASSLEGGTGLRNTGELFF
TRBJ2-7	NA	TRBV28	TRBD1	TGTGCCAGCAGCGGACAGGGGACACTGCGACACTCACCGTACGAGCAGTACTTC	CASSGQGTLRHSPYEQYF
TRBJ1-2	many	TRBV20-1	NA	TGCAGTGCTCTCGGAAATAACTATGGCTACACCTTC	CSALGNNYGYTF
TRBJ1-2	NA	TRBV9	NA	TGTGCCAGCAGCGTAGAGTTAGGGGACTATGGCTACACCTTC	CASSVELGDYGYTF
TRBJ2-7	few	TRBV29-1	TRBD1	TGCAGCGTTGGGGGACAGGCGACCTACGAGCAGTACTTC	CSVGGQATYEQYF
TRBJ2-7	many	TRBV5-1	TRBD1	TGCGCCAGCAGCTTGAGTCAGGGGGCCGACCAGTACTTC	CASSLSQGADQYF
TRBJ1-5	NA	TRBV20-1	NA	TGCAGTTGGTCGGGGGGCTATCAGCCCCAGCATTTT	CSWSGGYQPQHF
TRBJ1-1	many	TRBV5-1	NA	TGCGCCAGCAGCTTCAACAGGGAGAACACTGAAGCTTTCTTT	CASSFNRENTEAFF
TRBJ1-1	NA	TRBV2	TRBD1	TGTGCCACCGTCCCCGGGACAGGGAACACTGAAGCTTTCTTT	CATVPGTGNTEAFF
TRBJ1-5	once	TRBV11-2	NA	TGTGCCAGCAGCGTCGCCGGGAAGCCCCAGCATTTT	CASSVAGKPQHF
TRBJ2-7	NA	TRBV29-1	NA	TGCAGCGTGATGGGGGTTAACTACGAGCAGTACTTC	CSVMGVNYEQYF
TRBJ1-3	NA	TRBV29-1	NA	TGCAGCGCATCAGCAGGGGCTGGAAACACCATATATTTT	CSASAGAGNTIYF
TRBJ1-5	many	TRBV6-5	NA	TGTGCCAGCAGTCCGACAGAAATGGGCCATCAGCCCCAGCATTTT	CASSPTEMGHQPQHF
TRBJ2-3	few	TRBV2	NA	TGTGCCAGCAGTGATCCCGCTAGAGATACGCAGTATTTT	CASSDPARDTQYF
TRBJ1-1	NA	TRBV6-1	NA	TGTGCCAGCAGTGTTCGCTGGGATGGCACTGAAGCTTTCTTT	CASSVRWDGTEAFF
TRBJ1-2	few	TRBV18	NA	TGTGCCAGCTCAGCCGACGGGAGAGTGGATGGCTACACCTTC	CASSADGRVDGYTF
TRBJ2-5	NA	TRBV20-1	NA	TGCAGTGCCAGCAGTTCAGGCCCAAGACTGCCCCAGTACTTC	CSASSSGPRLPQYF
TRBJ1-2	NA	TRBV15	NA	TGTGCCACCAGCAGCCCCGGTGGGGGAGGCTATGGCTACACCTTC	CATSSPGGGGYGYTF
TRBJ2-3	NA	TRBV10-1	NA	TGCGCCAGCAGTCGGGACTGGCCAGATACGCAGTATTTT	CASSRDWPDTQYF
TRBJ1-2	many	TRBV10-3	NA	TGTGCCATCAGTGACGGGGAAGCGCGTAGCGGCTATGGCTACACCTTC	CAISDGEARSGYGYTF
TRBJ2-7	many	TRBV6-5	NA	TGTGCCAGCGGGAGCCAGGGCTACGAGCAGTACTTC	CASGSQGYEQYF
TRBJ1-1	NA	TRBV7-9	TRBD1	TGTGCCATCCCGACAGGGACTTTGGGCACTGAAGCTCTCTTT	CAIPTGTLGTEALF
TRBJ1-6	many	TRBV10-3	TRBD1	TGTGCCATCAGTGTTGCAGACAGGGTGCAGGGTGGTAATTCACCCCTCCACTTT	CAISVADRVQGGNSPLHF
TRBJ1-1	many	TRBV6-5	NA	TGTGCCAGCAGTCTTCCCAACACTGAAGCTTTCTTT	CASSLPNTEAFF
TRBJ1-1	many	TRBV6-5	TRBD1	TGTGCCAGCAGTTATTTCGACAGGGGCACTGAAGCTTTCTTT	CASSYFDRGTEAFF
TRBJ1-6	many	TRBV13	NA	TGTGCCAGCAGCTTGCAGGGTGGCGAGTCACCCCTCCACTTT	CASSLQGGESPLHF
TRBJ2-5	many	TRBV12-3/TRBV12-4	NA	TGTGCCAGCAGTTTAGCAGGGCTCGTAAGGGGGGAGACCCAGTACTTC	CASSLAGLVRGETQYF
TRBJ2-1	NA	TRBV14	NA	TGTGCCAGCAGCCAAGATCAGGGGCGCGCACGGCAGTTCTTC	CASSQDQGRARQFF
TRBJ1-2	many	TRBV7-2	TRBD1	TGTGCCAGCAGCCCTAGCCGGACAGGGATTTATGGCTACACCTTC	CASSPSRTGIYGYTF
TRBJ2-5	many	TRBV12-3/TRBV12-4	TRBD2	TGTGCCAGCAGTTTAGTCCCACCGGGACTAGCGGGAGAAGAGACCCAGTACTTC	CASSLVPPGLAGEETQYF
TRBJ2-2	few	TRBV19	NA	TGTGCCAGTAGTCTAAACGGGGAGCTGTTTTTT	CASSLNGELFF